In its sample, the clone carrying this T cell receptor (beta chain) was seen once. The data stem from a study of shared clonotypes between healthy human individuals. Clones were sequenced by immunoSEQ multiplex PCR, and TCRdb holds only the in-frame ones, with some missing. The table has 2,500,000 or so clones, roughly 92% seen once. V lost 4 bases to trimming and J lost 2 bases, with 11 bases between them. Germline CDR1 and CDR2: SGHRS and YFSETQ. The CDR3 spans 14 residues. This chain uses TRBV5-1 with TRBJ2-3, with D possibly TRBD1 on 5 matching bases. The sequence was collected from a man aged 18 to 30 in good health. The specimen sequenced was naive CD4+ T cells sorted from blood. Stated subset: CD45RA+ positively selected. CDR3 in amino acids: CASSVRQNTDTQYF. The CDR3, as DNA: TGCGCCAGCAGCGTTAGACAGAACACAGATACGCAGTATTTT.